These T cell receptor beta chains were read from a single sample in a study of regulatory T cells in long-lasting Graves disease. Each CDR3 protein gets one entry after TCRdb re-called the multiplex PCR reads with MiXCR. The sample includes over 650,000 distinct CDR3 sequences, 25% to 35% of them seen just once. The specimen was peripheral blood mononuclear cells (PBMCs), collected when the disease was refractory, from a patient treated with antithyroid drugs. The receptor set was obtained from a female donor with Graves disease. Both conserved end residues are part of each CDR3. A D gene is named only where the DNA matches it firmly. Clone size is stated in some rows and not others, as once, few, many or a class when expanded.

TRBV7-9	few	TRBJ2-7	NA	TGTGCCAGCAGCTTACCGGGAATGGCCTACGAGCAGTACTTC	CASSLPGMAYEQYF
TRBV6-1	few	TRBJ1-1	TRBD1	TGTGCCAGCAGGGGACAGGCGGTGGGCACTGAAGCTTTCTTT	CASRGQAVGTEAFF
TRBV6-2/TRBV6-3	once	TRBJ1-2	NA	TGTGCCAGCAGTGAGGGGAATTCCTTCCCTGGCTACACCTTC	CASSEGNSFPGYTF
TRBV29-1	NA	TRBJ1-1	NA	TGCAGCGTGGGGAGGTACGGGAACACTGAAGCTTTCTTT	CSVGRYGNTEAFF
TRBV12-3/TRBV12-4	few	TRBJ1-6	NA	TGTGCCAGCAGTTTAAGTTGGGCTAGGAGCTATTCGGGCTCCTATAATTCACCCCTCCACTTT	CASSLSWARSYSGSYNSPLHF
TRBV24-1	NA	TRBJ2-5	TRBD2	TGTGCCACCAGTGATTCAGGGCGGGGGAGCAGAGAGACCCAGTACTTC	CATSDSGRGSRETQYF
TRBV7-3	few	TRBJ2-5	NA	TGTGCCAGCAGTCCCAGGGGAGGCCGCCTAACGCAGGAGACCCAGTACTTC	CASSPRGGRLTQETQYF
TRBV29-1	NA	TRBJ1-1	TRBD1	TGCAGCGTTCTAAGACAGGGTTCGTACACTGAAGCTTTCTTT	CSVLRQGSYTEAFF
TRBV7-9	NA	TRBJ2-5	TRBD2	TGTGCCAGCAGCCAGGGACTAGCGCCGCAAGAGACCCAGTACTTC	CASSQGLAPQETQYF
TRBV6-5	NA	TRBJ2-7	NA	TGTGCCAGCAGTTATTCCACCCACTCGACAAGGTCCTACGAGCAGTACTTC	CASSYSTHSTRSYEQYF
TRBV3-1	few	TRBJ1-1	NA	TGTGCCAGCAGCCAACAGGACAGAGAGAACACTGAAGCTTTCTTT	CASSQQDRENTEAFF
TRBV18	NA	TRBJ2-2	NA	TGTGCCAGCAGCCCTCAGACCGGGAACACCGGGGAGCTGTTTTTT	CASSPQTGNTGELFF
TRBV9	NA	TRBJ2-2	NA	TGTGCCAGCAGCGTGGACACTTACGGGACCGGGGAGCTGTTTTTT	CASSVDTYGTGELFF
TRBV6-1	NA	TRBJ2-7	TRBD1	TGTGCCAGCAGTGAAAGGTGGCAGGGGGCGACGGGGGAGCAGTACTTC	CASSERWQGATGEQYF
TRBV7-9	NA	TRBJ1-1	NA	TGTGCCAGCAGCTTCAGATCGCTGGGGGCTGAAGCTTTCTTT	CASSFRSLGAEAFF
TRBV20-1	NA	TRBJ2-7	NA	TGCAGTGCTAGACCCAGGAGAGGAGCGCTTACCTACGAGCAGTACTTC	CSARPRRGALTYEQYF
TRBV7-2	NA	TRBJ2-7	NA	TGTGCCAGCAGTAGAAGAGAGGACAGCTCCTACGAGCAGTACTTC	CASSRREDSSYEQYF
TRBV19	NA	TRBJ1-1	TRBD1	TGTGCCAGTAGTATTGAGTTCCAGGGGGGAGCTTTCTTT	CASSIEFQGGAFF
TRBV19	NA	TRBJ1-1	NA	TGTGCCAGTAGTATAGGCACGATGATGAACACTGAAGCTTTCTTT	CASSIGTMMNTEAFF
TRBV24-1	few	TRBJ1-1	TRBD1	TGTGCCACGCAGACCCACAGGGGACCCATGAACACTGAAGCTTTCTTT	CATQTHRGPMNTEAFF
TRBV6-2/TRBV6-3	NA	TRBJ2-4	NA	TGTGCCAGCAGTCTAGGGAAGATGGCCAAAAACATTCAGTACTTC	CASSLGKMAKNIQYF
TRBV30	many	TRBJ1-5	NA	TGTGCCTGGAGCAGAGGGCAGAGCAATCAGCCCCAGCATTTT	CAWSRGQSNQPQHF
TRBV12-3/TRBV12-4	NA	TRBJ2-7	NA	TGTGCCAGCACCCTAGGGACCACCTACGAGCAGTACTTC	CASTLGTTYEQYF
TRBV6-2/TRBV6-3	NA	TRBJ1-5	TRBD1	TGTGCCAGCAGTGAAATTGGTACAGGGGGGCGGCAGCCCCAGCATTTT	CASSEIGTGGRQPQHF
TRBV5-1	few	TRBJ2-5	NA	TGCGCCAGCAGCTTCCGGGACCCAGGGCGGGGAGAGACCCAGTACTTC	CASSFRDPGRGETQYF
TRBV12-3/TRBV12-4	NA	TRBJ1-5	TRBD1	TGTGCCAGCAGTCCTCGGACAGGGGGGAACGGCAATCAGCCCCAGCATTTT	CASSPRTGGNGNQPQHF
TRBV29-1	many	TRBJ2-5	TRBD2	TGCAGCGTTACCAGACTAGCGGGATATGGAGAGACCCAGTACTTC	CSVTRLAGYGETQYF
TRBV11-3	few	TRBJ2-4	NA	TGTGCCAGACTTCGAAACGGGGCAGGGTGCTCCAAAAACATTCAGTACTTC	CARLRNGAGCSKNIQYF
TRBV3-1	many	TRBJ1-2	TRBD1	TGTGCCAGCAGCCAAGGACAGGGGTGGGGCTACACCTTC	CASSQGQGWGYTF
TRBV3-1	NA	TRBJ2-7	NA	TGTGCCAGCAGCCAAGCCACTAGCTACGAGCAGTACTTC	CASSQATSYEQYF
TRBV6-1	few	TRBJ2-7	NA	TGTGCCAGCAGTAAGACAGGTCGCTCCTACGAGCAGTACTTC	CASSKTGRSYEQYF
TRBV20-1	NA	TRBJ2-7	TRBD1	TGCAGTGCTAGAGATGTGGCAGGGGGCTACGAGCAGTACTTC	CSARDVAGGYEQYF
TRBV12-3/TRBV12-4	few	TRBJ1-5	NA	TGTGCCAGCAGTTTTGCGGGGCGGGGGGTCAATCAGCCCCAGCATTTT	CASSFAGRGVNQPQHF
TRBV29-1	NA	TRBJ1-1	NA	TGCAGCGTTCAAACGGGTGGACGGCCCGAAGCTTTCTTT	CSVQTGGRPEAFF
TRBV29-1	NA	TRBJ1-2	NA	TGCAGCGTGAGGGTCGGAACTAACTATGGCTACACCTTC	CSVRVGTNYGYTF
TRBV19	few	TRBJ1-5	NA	TGTGCCTCAATCCGGGACCATGGGGAACAGAGGAAGCAGCCCCAGCATTTT	CASIRDHGEQRKQPQHF
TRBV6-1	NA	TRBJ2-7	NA	TGTGCCAGCAGACGGCAGGGCCATCTCTACGAGCAGTACTTC	CASRRQGHLYEQYF